This TCR beta chain was recovered during a study of T-cell memory formation after mild COVID-19 (dated by TCRdb to about 2021). Looking at the study overall: TCR sequence clusters from the two donors were found to be largely donor specific. The cohort comprised two young, previously healthy adult volunteers, one female and one male. In a couple of donors, T-cell clones that expanded and contracted after mild COVID-19 were followed by sequencing TCRalpha and TCRbeta repertoires longitudinally.

Ficoll-Paque density gradient centrifugation was used to isolate PBMCs. V gives up 4 bases and J gives up 9 bases, and the segment between their germline ends measures 25 bases. CDR1 and CDR2 (SGHTA, FQGNSA) derive from the germline V gene. The CDR3, cysteine through phenylalanine, is 17 amino acids long. Only the CDR3 DNA is retained, 51 bases long and in frame from the first base. Broader findings and caveats from the paper: Contracting CD4+ clones appeared mostly in the CM and EM memory subsets, whereas CD8+ clones were enriched in EMRA. Clones that contracted from day 15 to 85 showed balanced CD4/CD8 phenotypes, whereas a second wave of clones that expanded from day 15 to 37 leaned towards CD4+. Some responding clones were detected in pre-infection memory, suggesting pre-existing cross-reactive memory T cells joined the SARS-CoV-2 response. SARS-CoV-2 specificity of the second-wave clones peaking on day 37 was not confirmed. The study covered only a couple of mild cases, and larger cohorts including severe cases with pre-infection samples were considered necessary.

This clonotype has only a few counts. No antigen is known for it. No base qualities exist here, and no much larger clone lies one base off it. Sequencing took place on an Illumina NovaSeq 6000. TCRalpha and TCRbeta cDNA libraries were constructed by 5'RACE with constant-segment primers, with sample barcodes and unique molecular identifiers being introduced. Trizol reagent was used to extract RNA from every sample. Libraries were amplified in two PCR steps, with a second sample barcode and Illumina TruSeq adapters added in the second step. The libraries were sequenced on an Illumina NovaSeq using 2 x 150 bp paired-end reads. The original pipeline was this. Reads were demultiplexed and collapsed into UMI-guided consensus sequences with migec v1.2.7. Using mixcr v2.1.11, UMI consensuses were aligned to TRA and TRB V and J templates and then assembled into clonotypes. A clonotype was counted as expanded or contracted only if both edgeR and NoisET called the change significant, with noise models trained on biological replicates. For edgeR calls, a false discovery rate-adjusted p below 0.01 and a log2 fold-change threshold of 1 were applied. As an exploratory analysis of dynamics, PCA with hierarchical clustering was applied to max-normalized trajectories of the 1000 most abundant clonotypes. Separately sequenced CD4+ and CD8+ repertoires were used to assign a CD4 or CD8 phenotype to each responding clone. In TCRdb, the public reads were trimmed at Q25 with fastp and aligned with MiXCR, with productive beta chains retained. Identical CDR3 protein sequences are pooled into one entry, listed with their most common genes and DNA. The authors' filters were not applied to this entry. In all, the sample holds around 300,000 distinct CDR3 sequences, and less than 9.5% of those were seen once. The ten largest make up 22% of the sample.

The receptor was isolated from a man in his late teens or twenties who had mild COVID-19 (a few samples of this study predate the infection). The sample titles of this study are shuffled in the database, so cell type and time point are left out; the donor was told from shared clones. The sample taken for sequencing was PBMCs or a T cell subset sorted from them (not recorded which). The chain employs TRBV7-2 and TRBJ2-1; matching of 6 bases hints at TRBD2 as the D gene. The nucleotide sequence reads as follows: TGTGCCAGCAGCTCCCCCCTCGACCGTCCGGCCGGGGGTGAGCAGTTCTTC. This yields the protein CASSSPLDRPAGGEQFF.